The sequence of this TCR beta chain was determined in a study of regulatory T cells in long-lasting Graves disease. Study results and caveats: There was favoring of TRBV28, TRBJ1-2 and TRBJ2-5 in persistent disease.

At least ten counts were recorded for this clonotype. The antigen remains undetermined. Time point defined: newly diagnosed GD, antithyroid drugs for less than 3 months. PBMCs were the source of the RNA used for TCR sequencing. The germline V gene encodes CDR1 MDHEN and CDR2 SYDVKM. Trimming cost V 5 bases and J 0 bases, with 11 bases left between them. The CDR3 runs to 15 residues. Both iRepertoire HTBI primers and Arm-PCR of CDR3 regions were used to build the TCR beta libraries. MiXCR, run by TCRdb on the multiplex PCR reads, gives a single entry per CDR3 protein. The table lists hundreds of thousands of distinct CDR3 sequences, around 15% of them singletons, with just under 30% in the top ten. These same data were also listed under a study on T cells in Graves' hyperthyroidism and ophthalmopathy. From that second work: TCR CDR3 regions were first amplified by RT-PCR with HTBI primers.

The sequenced sample was peripheral blood mononuclear cells (PBMCs), obtained at new diagnosis, from a patient treated with antithyroid drugs. This TCR derives from a man between 40 and 49 years old with Graves disease. The chain employs TRBV28 and TRBJ2-4, with D hard to call. In DNA, the CDR3 is TGTGCCAGCAGTACCGAGGCTCTAGCCAAAAACATTCAGTACTTC. Translating it yields CASSTEALAKNIQYF.